This T cell receptor (beta chain) was sequenced during a study of regulatory T cells in long-lasting Graves disease (dated by TCRdb to about 2021). Context from the whole study: Antithyroid drugs had been taken for less than 3 months by newly diagnosed Graves' disease patients. This study used TCR sequencing and RNA sequencing of peripheral blood to compare persistent Graves' disease patients against newly diagnosed Graves' disease patients. TCR sequencing covered some 13 persistent and about 20 newly diagnosed Graves' disease patients, around 35 samples in total. The study was conducted in China and was registered as a clinical trial.

At least ten counts were recorded for this clonotype. The antigen this receptor binds is unknown. Base qualities are not recorded, but no much larger clone differs from it by a single base. The library was made by multiplex PCR. The sample was run on an Illumina HiSeq 4000. To build TCR beta libraries, CDR3 regions were amplified by Arm-PCR using iRepertoire HTBI primers. Gel purification was performed on PCR products prior to sequencing. Per the authors' processing: A total of fewer than 65 TRBV and some 13 TRBJ segments were identified across samples and were used for gene usage analysis of CDR3 amino acid clonotypes. COPE and FqMerger were used to merge filtered high-quality paired reads into contigs. Contigs were aligned with BLAST to IMGT TRBV, TRBD and TRBJ reference genes, and CDR3 was defined per IMGT. Highly expanded clones were defined as clonotypes with a frequency above 0.1%. Shannon entropy served as the measure of repertoire diversity, while the Gini coefficient captured V-J evenness. Public clonotypes were defined as clonotypes shared by more than one individual. TCRdb's own reprocessing of the public reads used fastp at Q25 and MiXCR and kept productive beta chains. Each record represents a unique CDR3 protein, reported with the most common genes and DNA among its rows. These V and J calls derive from TCRdb rather than the authors' analysis. This sample holds about 200,000 distinct CDR3 sequences; approximately 18% were observed only once. The ten largest clones take up approximately 12% of the sample.

Taken from cysteine to phenylalanine, the CDR3 has 14 residues. Kept here is only the CDR3 DNA, which spans 42 bases and is read in frame from base 1. V drops 7 bases and J drops 7 bases, leaving 18 bases in between. The CDR1 and CDR2 encoded by the germline V gene are SGHRS and YFSETQ. According to the study, the label for this sample's time point signals: newly diagnosed GD, antithyroid drugs for less than 3 months. For both TCR sequencing and RNA sequencing, RNA was extracted from PBMCs in TRIzol. The diagnosis of Graves' disease followed American Thyroid Association guidelines. Patients for the study were recruited at an endocrinology department in Xi'an, China. From each patient, approximately 9 milliliters of peripheral blood was collected into an EDTA anticoagulant tube. PBMCs were isolated by Ficoll Paque Plus density gradient separation without further T cell sorting. An Agilent 2100 Bioanalyzer and agarose gel were used to check RNA quality, while a NanoDrop 2000 measured RNA concentration.

Beyond this particular receptor, the publication reports: Sequencing and analysis were limited to the TCR beta chain. A larger number of public clonotypes was shared among persistent patients (fewer than 3,000) than among newly diagnosed patients (roughly 970). Because the primary lesion, thyroid tissue, could not be accessed, the study looked at peripheral blood alone. As a limitation, the authors acknowledged that the small sample size may reduce accuracy. Preferential use of TRBV28, TRBJ1-2 and TRBJ2-5 was observed in persistent disease, whereas TRBV20-1 and TRBJ2-1 were favored in newly diagnosed disease. Lower TCR Shannon entropy and fewer highly expanded clones were observed in persistent Graves' disease patients than in newly diagnosed patients, which suggested clonal expansion.

These data were also reused for a study on T cells in Graves' hyperthyroidism and ophthalmopathy. According to the second study: Stable Graves' hyperthyroidism was defined as no progression to ophthalmopathy during 18 months of follow-up. Hyperthyroidism patients were newly diagnosed, with disease duration under 2 months, and aged 18 to 65 years. Any patient with an uncontrolled infection, another autoimmune disease, pregnancy or lactation was excluded. Diagnoses were based on clinical symptoms, serum thyroxine and TRAb, thyroid ultrasound and orbital computed tomography. The first round of RT-PCR for the TCR CDR3 was performed with the HTBI primer set and the Qiagen OneStep RT-PCR kit. Most expanded thyroid clonotypes (frequency above 0.001) were also found in blood, which suggests that blood repertoires may mirror thyroid immune responses. In cross-validation, a model built on a 13 V-J signature told ophthalmopathy apart from stable hyperthyroidism with approximately 90% sensitivity and roughly 82% specificity, and in testing the same model reached 80%/75%. In validation, the model predicted progression to ophthalmopathy a median of approximately 6.3 months before onset, with roughly 70% sensitivity and almost 75% specificity. TCR V-J signatures able to tell the groups apart were searched for in a discovery cohort of 90 to 100 patients, of whom roughly 42 had Graves' ophthalmopathy and 57 had stable Graves' hyperthyroidism. An independent validation cohort of 18 to 20 hyperthyroidism patients and more than 15 patients who later progressed to ophthalmopathy tested prospective prediction of ophthalmopathy. For training and testing, the roughly 100 patients in the discovery cohort were randomly divided in a 7:3 ratio. In several Graves' hyperthyroidism patients, the study also compared T-cell repertoires from thyroid tissue with T-cell repertoires from blood. After sampling, hyperthyroidism patients received methimazole starting at 30 mg daily, and ophthalmopathy patients received high-dose intravenous methylprednisolone. Libraries were constructed in a second round of multiplex PCR, after which size selection and purification were carried out. Paired-end sequencing of the libraries was performed with 100 bp reads on an Illumina HiSeq2000. SOAPnuke was used to process the raw data, removing reads that contained adapters or uncalled bases, had a mean Phred below 15, or lacked an exact match to the constant primer or identifier. High-quality paired reads were merged using COPE v1.2.5, and each unique nucleotide sequence was defined as a clonotype. Clonotypes were aligned to IMGT TRBV, TRBD and TRBJ reference segments using MiTCR v1.1. Analysis was restricted to V-J combinations with a frequency above 0.0001, which covered just over 98% of repertoires. The TCS score was defined as F50 (clonal expansion) divided by E x V (chaos), with BLOSUM62-based TCRdist calculated between CDR3 peptides within each V-J. Welch's t-statistics and random forest reduced around 550 V-J features to roughly 13, which were used in a naive Bayes classifier (R e1071). Sample size was not statistically predetermined, and blinding of investigators to group allocation was not performed. TCR Vbeta CDR3 sequencing of some 140 peripheral blood samples (43 ophthalmopathy, about 75 hyperthyroidism and roughly 17 progressor patients) is reported in the paper.

Specimen: peripheral blood mononuclear cells (PBMCs), collected at new diagnosis, from a patient treated with antithyroid drugs. The TCR originated in a woman aged 30 to 39 with Graves disease. Donor details come from another sample of the same person, matched by shared clones. The V and J segments used are TRBV5-1 and TRBJ2-1; TRBD2 could be the D gene, as 6 bases match. CDR3 sequence: CASSPIGGSNEQFF. The nucleotides are TGCGCCAGCTCCCCCATTGGAGGGTCTAATGAGCAGTTCTTC.